The 13 T cell receptor beta chains below come from one sample, sequenced in a study of T cells in Graves' hyperthyroidism and ophthalmopathy. Amplification of TCR beta CDR3 regions used RNA as the template. Initially, a first-round RT-PCR of the TCR CDR3 employed the HTBI primer set. TCRdb reanalysed the multiplex PCR reads using MiXCR and keeps one entry per CDR3 protein. The sample includes about 600,000 distinct CDR3 sequences, 11% to 15% of them seen just once. The material sequenced was blood. The receptors were sampled from a woman aged 18-29 years with Graves' ophthalmopathy.

There are a few counts of this clonotype. The V call is TRBV15, the J call TRBJ1-2; D is possibly TRBD1 (6 bases). V lost 0 bases and J 4 bases, leaving 12 bases between the germline ends. The germline CDR1 and CDR2 sequences are LNHNV and YYDKDF (reference sequence). This CDR3 comprises 15 residues. The CDR3 protein is CATSRDHGGGYGYTF. CDR3 in DNA: TGTGCCACCAGCAGAGATCATGGAGGGGGCTATGGCTACACCTTC.

This clonotype appeared many times. The chain is built from TRBV12-3 or TRBV12-4 and TRBJ1-6; D gene unclear. V shed 1 base and J shed 1 base, with 26 bases lying between them. The CDR3 sequence is 22 residues long. CDR3 in DNA: TGTGCCAGCAGTTTAGGACACATAAGGACGGATCTTCCCAGGTCCTATAATTCACCCCTCCACTTT. It translates to CASSLGHIRTDLPRSYNSPLHF.

This clonotype was detected once. The chain employs TRBV28 and TRBJ2-1, with TRBD2 matching 9 bases. Per germline, CDR1 MDHEN and CDR2 SYDVKM. The CDR3 is made up of 17 amino acids. V lost 5 bases and J lost 1; bases outside the gene matches: 9. In DNA, the CDR3 is TGTGCCAGCAGTGAAATTAGCGGGAGAGGGTCCTACAATGAGCAGTTCTTC. Translated: CASSEISGRGSYNEQFF.

J is TRBJ1-2 and V is TRBV19; D is possibly TRBD1 (6 bases). Trimming removed 7 bases from V and 4 bases from J, with 16 bases in between. The CDR3 contains 14 residues. Germline V gives CDR1 LNHDA, CDR2 SQIVND (reference sequence). CDR3 bases: TGTGCCAGTACCCAATCCAGGGGCGGCTATGGCTACACCTTC. Its translation is CASTQSRGGYGYTF.

This clonotype was found many times. The chain uses TRBV7-8 and TRBJ1-2; no clear D. The V and J ends lost 5 bases and 2 bases respectively, with 15 bases between them. From germline, CDR1 is SGHVS and CDR2 FQNEAQ. The CDR3 is 15 residues long. CDR3 nucleotides: TGTGCCAGCAGCATCTCCCCGGGGTTGAACTATGGCTACACCTTC. This translates into CASSISPGLNYGYTF.

This clonotype was seen a handful of times. The chain uses TRBV28 and TRBJ1-3; a weak D match, TRBD1 (5 bases). V was pared by 6 bases and J by 0 bases, with 12 bases between. Germline V gene data show CDR1 as MDHEN and CDR2 as SYDVKM. The CDR3 contains 15 residues. CDR3 residues: CASRQTAVSGNTIYF. CDR3 DNA: TGTGCCAGCAGGCAGACAGCCGTCTCTGGAAACACCATATATTTT.

The chain couples TRBV30 to TRBJ2-1; 9 bases are shared with TRBD2. CDR3 length: 13 residues. Germline CDR1 is GTSNPN and CDR2 is SVGIG (reference sequence). The ends lost 7 bases at V and 4 bases at J; junction bases unmatched: 5. CDR3 loop: CASRLADYNEQFF. The DNA for the CDR3 is TGTGCCTCAAGACTAGCGGATTACAATGAGCAGTTCTTC.

This clonotype was seen at least ten times. The chain combines TRBV5-1 with TRBJ1-2; D not resolved. With 3 bases removed from V and 3 bases from J, the gap between germline ends came to 12 bases. CDR1 SGHRS and CDR2 YFSETQ come from the germline V gene. The CDR3 extends over 14 amino acids. CDR3 amino acids: CASSWAEEHYGYTF. Written as DNA, the CDR3 is TGCGCCAGCAGCTGGGCAGAAGAACACTATGGCTACACCTTC. Full variable domain (remainder filled in from reference TRBV5-1 and TRBJ1-2): KAGVTQTPRYLIKTRGQQVTLSCSPISGHRSVSWYQQTPGQGLQFLFEYFSETQRNKGNFPGRFSGRQFSNSRSEMNVSTLELGDSALYLCASSWAEEHYGYTFGSGTRLTVV.

This clonotype was picked up a small number of times. The CDR3 nucleotides read TGCGCCAGCAGCCAAGGGTTCAGGGCTGGCACCGGGGAGCTGTTTTTT. Its translation is CASSQGFRAGTGELFF. J is TRBJ2-2 and V is TRBV4-1, with D maybe TRBD1 (5 bases). The germline V gene has CDR1 MGHRA and CDR2 YSYEKL. The length of the CDR3 is 16 residues. The V and J ends lost 1 base and 4 bases respectively, with 13 bases between them.

The chain employs TRBV2 and TRBJ2-1; D may be TRBD1 or TRBD2 (6 bases each). V was shortened by 6 bases and J by 7 bases, with 22 bases between the two germline ends. CDR3 length: 16 amino acids. Germline CDR1 SNHLY, CDR2 FYNNEI. The DNA of the CDR3 is TGTGCCAGCAGAGCCCGGGGGCGGGGAAGGGGTAATGAGCAGTTCTTC. Its translation: CASRARGRGRGNEQFF.

This clonotype was picked up a small number of times. A much larger clone lies a single base off, so this may be a read error. The conserved phenylalanine or tryptophan normally closing the CDR3 is absent here, so this likely arose from a read error. The chain joins TRBV10-3 to TRBJ2-5, with TRBD2 matching over 8 bases. Germline CDR1 ENHRY, CDR2 SYGVKD. The CDR3 is made up of 15 amino acids. The J segment lost 2 bases and the V segment lost 3 bases, leaving 5 bases of the junction unmatched. CDR3 coding DNA: TGTGCCATCAGTGATCTTAGCGGGGATCAAGAGACCCAGTACCTC. Its protein is CAISDLSGDQETQYL.

The sample holds a few counts of this clonotype. A much larger clone lies one base from this, so it may be a read error. This sequence joins TRBV7-2 and TRBJ2-1; 16 bases line up with TRBD2. Germline CDR1 reads SGHTA; CDR2 reads FQGNSA. This CDR3 contains 19 residues. The CDR3 nucleotides read TGTGCCAGCAGCGTAGGGACTAGCGGGAGGGCCAGGTCCTACAATGAGCAGTCCTTC. It encodes CASSVGTSGRARSYNEQSF.

In this sample, this clonotype turned up many times. The rearrangement joins TRBV20-1 to TRBJ1-1; no clear D. The V gene lost 0 bases and the J gene lost 0 bases, with 8 bases spanning the gap. Germline lookup yields CDR1 DFQATT and CDR2 SNEGSKA (reference sequence). The CDR3 length is 14 residues. DNA for the CDR3: TGCAGTGCTAGAGAGCCAGGACTGAACACTGAAGCTTTCTTT. This encodes CSAREPGLNTEAFF.